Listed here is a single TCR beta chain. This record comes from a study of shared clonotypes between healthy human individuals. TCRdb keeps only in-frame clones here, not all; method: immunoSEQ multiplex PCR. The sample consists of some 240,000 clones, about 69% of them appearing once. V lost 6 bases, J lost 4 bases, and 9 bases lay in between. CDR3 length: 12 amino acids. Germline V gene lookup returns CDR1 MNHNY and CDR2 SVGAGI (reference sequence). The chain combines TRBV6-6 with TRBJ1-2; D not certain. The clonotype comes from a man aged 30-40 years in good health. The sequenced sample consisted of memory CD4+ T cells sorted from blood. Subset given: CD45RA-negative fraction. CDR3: CASSGVRYGYTF. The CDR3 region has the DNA TGTGCCAGCAGCGGGGTACGCTATGGCTACACCTTC.